These 13 T cell receptor beta chains came from one sample sequenced in a study of CD8 T cells in Susac syndrome (dated by TCRdb to 2018 to 2020). Library generation was performed with the immunoSEQ multiplex PCR assay. RNA was extracted using the RNeasy kit, and roughly 0.5 to 1 ug of the RNA was reverse transcribed with random hexamers. TCRdb cleaned the public reads at Q25 with fastp, built clones with MiXCR and kept in-frame beta chains. Each entry merges the rows of one CDR3 protein and shows their most common DNA and genes. This sample gives approximately 120,000 distinct CDR3 sequences in total; around 95% of them show up just once. The ten largest clones add up to 0.2% to 0.25% of the sample. Sequences were obtained from CD8+ T cells from PBMCs. These receptors came from a human donor with Susac syndrome.

The rearrangement joins TRBV12-3 or TRBV12-4 to TRBJ1-5, with D possibly matching TRBD1 (6 bases). Deletions cut 8 bases from V and 5 bases from J, with 16 bases between. CDR3 length equals 14 residues. The CDR3 is CASGEEDSDQPQHF. The CDR3 DNA reads TGTGCCAGCGGGGAGGAGGACAGCGATCAGCCCCAGCATTTT.

The chain combines TRBV20-1 with TRBJ2-2, with D perhaps TRBD2 (6 bases). CDR1 and CDR2 (germline): DFQATT, SNEGSKA (reference sequence). Trimming removed 0 bases at V and 1 base at J, with 12 bases between. There are 16 residues in the CDR3. The DNA for the CDR3 is TGCAGTGCTAGAGATGTGGGCGGGGAGAACACCGGGGAGCTGTTTTTT. Translation gives CSARDVGGENTGELFF.

The V and J genes are TRBV6-4 and TRBJ2-7; tentatively, D is TRBD1 (5 bases). Trimming stripped 5 bases from V and 1 base from J, with 15 bases between. The CDR3 covers 15 residues. Per germline, CDR1 MRHNA and CDR2 SNTAGT. The CDR3 DNA follows: TGTGCCAGCAGTCCAGAAAGGGGAAGGTCCTACGAGCAGTACTTC. This translates into CASSPERGRSYEQYF.

This chain joins TRBV6-5 and TRBJ1-1; maybe TRBD1 (6 bases). The CDR3 spans 14 residues. Germline V CDR1 and CDR2: MNHEY, SVGAGI. V lost 0 bases and J 3 bases, leaving 8 bases between the germline ends. CDR3 protein: CASSYSRGDTEAFF. The CDR3 DNA reads TGTGCCAGCAGTTACTCGAGGGGGGACACTGAAGCTTTCTTT.

The rearrangement joins TRBV4-1 to TRBJ1-1; D gene ambiguous. The CDR3 has 16 residues. The V end was cut by 2 bases, the J end by 1 base, with 14 bases between. The germline V gene has CDR1 MGHRA and CDR2 YSYEKL. CDR3 region: CASSQWYPPANTEAFF. CDR3 bases: TGCGCCAGCAGCCAATGGTATCCGCCAGCGAACACTGAAGCTTTCTTT.

J is TRBJ2-1 and V is TRBV9; D perhaps matches TRBD2 (5 bases). The CDR3 covers 15 residues. Trimming pared 3 bases from V and 6 bases from J, leaving 16 bases between. The germline V gene encodes CDR1 SGDLS and CDR2 YYNGEE. The CDR3 coding sequence is TGTGCCAGCAGCGCGTCTGGACTCCCAATCAATGAGCAGTTCTTC. Its translation: CASSASGLPINEQFF.

CDR3 DNA: TGTGCCAGCAGCCAAGATAATCCGGCCTCGGCGGGCACCGGGGAGCTGTTTTTT. This gives the protein CASSQDNPASAGTGELFF. The chain links TRBV4-2 to TRBJ2-2, with D perhaps matching TRBD2 (5 bases). Germline CDR1 is LGHNA and CDR2 is YNFKEQ. This CDR3 has 18 residues. V lost 0 bases to trimming and J lost 4 bases, with 18 bases between them.

J is TRBJ1-5 and V is TRBV19; D is uncertain. V shed 0 bases and J shed 7 bases, with 7 bases lying between them. Germline lookup yields CDR1 LNHDA and CDR2 SQIVND (reference sequence). The CDR3 runs 13 residues. This chain's CDR3 is CASSIDPHQPQHF. The CDR3 DNA sequence: TGTGCCAGTAGTATAGATCCTCACCAGCCCCAGCATTTT.

V and J are TRBV9 and TRBJ1-2; 7 positions agree with TRBD1. Germline assignment: CDR1 SGDLS and CDR2 YYNGEE. V lost 0 bases and J lost 6; bases outside the gene matches: 5. The CDR3 is made up of 14 amino acids. CDR3 DNA: TGTGCCAGCAGCGTAGATGACGGGACAGATGGCTACACCTTC. Its translation is CASSVDDGTDGYTF.

V is TRBV30 and J is TRBJ2-5; D gene uncertain. V was clipped by 0 bases and J by 5 bases, with 10 bases between them. The CDR3 sequence is 13 residues long. Germline-derived CDR1 and CDR2 are GTSNPN and SVGIG (reference sequence). CDR3: CAWSVSASETQYF. In DNA form, the CDR3 reads TGTGCCTGGAGTGTTTCAGCGTCGGAGACCCAGTACTTC. Complete variable domain (other parts from reference TRBV30 and TRBJ2-5): SQTIHQWPATLVQPVGSPLSLECTVEGTSNPNLYWYRQAAGRGLQLLFYSVGIGQISSEVPQNLSASRPQDRQFILSSKKLLLSDSGFYLCAWSVSASETQYFGPGTRLLVL.

The chain carries TRBV2 and TRBJ2-7, with D possibly TRBD1 on 6 matching bases. This CDR3 region has 12 residues. From germline, CDR1 is SNHLY and CDR2 FYNNEI. Trimming left V 7 bases short and J 6 bases short, with 13 bases between. The CDR3 bases are TGTGCCAGCATAACGGACAGCCGCGAGCAGTACTTC. It yields the protein CASITDSREQYF.

The table lists this clonotype with a count of one. V usage is TRBV15 and J usage is TRBJ2-3, with D perhaps given as TRBD1 or TRBD2 (5 bases each). This CDR3 comprises 19 residues. Germline V CDR1 and CDR2: LNHNV, YYDKDF (reference sequence). With 8 bases removed from V and 2 bases from J, the gap between germline ends came to 29 bases. CDR3 DNA: TGTGCCACCGGACTCTTTGGGCAGGGCCCCTCGGGCCCCACAGATACGCAGTATTTT. Its protein is CATGLFGQGPSGPTDTQYF.

This clonotype was detected a few times. V usage is TRBV9 and J usage is TRBJ1-1; D gene unclear. Germline V CDR1 and CDR2: SGDLS, YYNGEE. With 0 bases removed from V and 3 bases from J, the gap between germline ends came to 3 bases. The CDR3 totals 12 residues. The CDR3 here is CASSVADTEAFF. The CDR3 DNA follows: TGTGCCAGCAGCGTAGCGGACACTGAAGCTTTCTTT.